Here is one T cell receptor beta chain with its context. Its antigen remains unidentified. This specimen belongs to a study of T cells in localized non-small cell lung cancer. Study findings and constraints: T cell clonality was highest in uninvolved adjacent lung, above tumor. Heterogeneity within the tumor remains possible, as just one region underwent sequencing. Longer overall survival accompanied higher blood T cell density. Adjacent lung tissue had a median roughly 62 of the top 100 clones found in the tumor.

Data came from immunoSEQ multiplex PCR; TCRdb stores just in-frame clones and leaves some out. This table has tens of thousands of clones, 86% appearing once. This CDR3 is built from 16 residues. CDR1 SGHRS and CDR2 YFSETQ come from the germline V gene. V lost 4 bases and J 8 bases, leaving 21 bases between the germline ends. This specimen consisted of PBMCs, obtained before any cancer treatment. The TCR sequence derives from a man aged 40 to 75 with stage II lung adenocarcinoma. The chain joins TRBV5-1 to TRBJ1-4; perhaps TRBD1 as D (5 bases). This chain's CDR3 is CASSPDLRTRGEKLFF. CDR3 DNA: TGCGCCAGCAGCCCCGACCTAAGGACACGGGGAGAAAAACTGTTTTTT.